This T cell receptor beta chain is from a study of T cell responses to AZD1222 COVID-19 vaccine. Researchers grouped second doses given at about 4 or about 12 weeks into one pool. Regarding the study as a whole: The CD4 TCRs associated with vaccination extended across spike and predominated at 160-218 and 743-854.

This clone was seen a handful of times. Its antigen is still unknown. The V segment lost 4 bases and the J segment 7 bases; nucleotides outside the gene matches: 3. Germline assignment: CDR1 SNHLY and CDR2 FYNNEI. CDR3 size: 12 residues. Assay: immunoSEQ multiplex PCR; the TCRdb copy retains only in-frame clones and omits some. The table has hundreds of thousands of clones, around 93% seen once. V usage is TRBV2 and J usage is TRBJ1-2, with 7 bases aligning to TRBD1. Material: peripheral blood, obtained 28 days after the second AZD1222 dose. The sequence derives from an adult who received the AZD1222 COVID-19 vaccine. CDR3: CASSGQGGGYTF. DNA of the CDR3: TGTGCCAGCAGTGGACAGGGCGGTGGCTACACCTTC. Full variable domain (rest looked up from reference TRBV2 and TRBJ1-2): EPEVTQTPSHQVTQMGQEVILRCVPISNHLYFYWYRQILGQKVEFLVSFYNNEISEKSEIFDDQFSVERPDGSNFTLKIRSTKLEDSAMYFCASSGQGGGYTFGSGTRLTVV.